Detailed here is one TCR beta chain. Its antigen is unknown. The data stem from a study of post-analysis software for immune sequencing data. Findings and caveats of the study: Controls showed significantly higher normalized Chao1 diversity than did multiple sclerosis patients. Roughly 5 TRBV segments were significantly more frequent in patients than in controls. TRBV5-6, TRBV5-1 and TRBV20-1 were among these segments.

The CDR3 runs 14 residues. J lost 5 bases, V lost 6 bases, and 7 bases had no gene match. Prepared TCR beta cDNA libraries contained unique molecular identifiers. The T cell input of 1 to 10 million gave around 540,000 cDNA molecules. In TCRdb, the PCR reads were re-called with MiXCR into one record per CDR3 protein. The sample includes roughly 580,000 distinct CDR3 sequences, 44% of them seen just once. The J gene is TRBJ1-1, the V gene TRBV12-3 or TRBV12-4; 9 nucleotides agree with TRBD1. The sequenced sample was blood. The clonotype originates from a girl aged 5-17 years with multiple sclerosis. In DNA, the CDR3 is TGTGCCAGCAGCCCGGACAGGGGTTGGACTGAAGCTTTCTTT. Its protein product is CASSPDRGWTEAFF.